The 4 T cell receptor beta chains in this list originate from one sample, sequenced in a study of T cells in Graves' hyperthyroidism and ophthalmopathy. The source material, RNA transcripts, was used to amplify TCR beta CDR3 regions. The TCR CDR3 first-round RT-PCR relied on the HTBI primer set. MiXCR was run by TCRdb on the multiplex PCR reads, yielding one entry per CDR3 protein. The top ten clones hold around 15% of a sample with roughly 660,000 distinct CDR3 sequences, roughly 17% of them seen once. Sequencing input: blood. These TCRs come from a middle-aged man with Graves' hyperthyroidism.

The chain carries TRBV6-5 and TRBJ2-7; D might be TRBD2 (5 bases). With 2 bases removed from V and 6 bases from J, the gap between germline ends came to 11 bases. Germline CDR1 reads MNHEY; CDR2 reads SVGAGI. CDR3 length: 13 residues. As DNA, the CDR3 is TGTGCCAGCAGTTACCCCGGCGGGCTCGAGCAGTACTTC. Translated: CASSYPGGLEQYF.

Many counts were recorded for this clonotype. The rearrangement links TRBV7-2 to TRBJ2-5; TRBD1 aligns across 9 bases. The CDR3 consists of 15 residues. The trim removed 5 bases at V and 4 bases at J, leaving 8 bases unmatched. The germline CDR1 and CDR2 sequences are SGHTA and FQGNSA. The CDR3 DNA is TGTGCCAGCAGCCATATACAGGGGGCAGGAGAGACCCAGTACTTC. This sequence encodes CASSHIQGAGETQYF.

This clonotype was recorded once. The V and J genes are TRBV20-1 and TRBJ1-5, with a possible D match to TRBD1 (5 bases). In germline, CDR1 is DFQATT, CDR2 SNEGSKA (reference sequence). V lost 6 bases and J 7 bases, leaving 28 bases between the germline ends. This CDR3 spans 17 amino acids. DNA of the CDR3: TGCAGTGCCTGGGACGCAGGTTTCGGTGATATCGGCCAGCCCCAGCATTTT. Its protein is CSAWDAGFGDIGQPQHF.

This clonotype was recorded at least ten times. This chain links TRBV12-3 or TRBV12-4 with TRBJ2-3; a weak D match, TRBD2 (6 bases). V was clipped by 2 bases and J by 0 bases, with 15 bases between them. CDR3 length: 17 amino acids. The CDR3 region is CASSLFASAGSTDTQYF. CDR3 nucleotides: TGTGCCAGCAGTTTATTCGCTAGCGCGGGTAGCACAGATACGCAGTATTTT.